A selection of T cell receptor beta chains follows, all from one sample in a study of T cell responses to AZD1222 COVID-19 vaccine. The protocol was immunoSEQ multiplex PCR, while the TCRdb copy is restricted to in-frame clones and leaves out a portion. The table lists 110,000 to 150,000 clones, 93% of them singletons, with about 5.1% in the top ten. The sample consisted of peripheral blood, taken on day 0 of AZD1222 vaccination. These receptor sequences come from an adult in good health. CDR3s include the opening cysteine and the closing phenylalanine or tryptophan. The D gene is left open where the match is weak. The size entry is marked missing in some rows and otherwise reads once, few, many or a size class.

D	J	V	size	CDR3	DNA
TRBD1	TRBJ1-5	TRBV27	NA	CASRDTGGGNQPQHF	TGTGCCAGCAGAGATACAGGGGGTGGCAATCAGCCCCAGCATTTT
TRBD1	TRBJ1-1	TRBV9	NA	CASNPTGGGTEAFF	TGTGCCAGCAACCCGACAGGGGGAGGGACTGAAGCTTTCTTT
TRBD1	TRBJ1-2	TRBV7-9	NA	CASSWGQEGYGYTF	TGTGCCAGCAGCTGGGGACAGGAAGGCTATGGCTACACCTTC
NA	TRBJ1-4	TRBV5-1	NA	CASSLSTENEKLFF	TGCGCCAGCAGCTTGAGTACAGAGAATGAAAAACTGTTTTTT
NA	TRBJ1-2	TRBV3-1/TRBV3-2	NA	CASSQDASTVYGYTF	TGTGCCAGCAGCCAAGATGCCTCGACAGTCTATGGCTACACCTTC
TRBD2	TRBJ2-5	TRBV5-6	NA	CASSLGLSGRETQYF	TGTGCCAGCAGCTTAGGGCTGTCCGGGAGGGAGACCCAGTACTTC
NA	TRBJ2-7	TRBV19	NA	CASSSRDTAREQYF	TGTGCCAGTAGTTCCCGGGATACCGCGCGCGAGCAGTACTTC
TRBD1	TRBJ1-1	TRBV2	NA	CASRADRGRTEAFF	TGTGCCAGCAGAGCCGACAGGGGAAGGACTGAAGCTTTCTTT
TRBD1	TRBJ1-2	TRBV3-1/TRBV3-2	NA	CASSPRDRVYYGYTF	TGTGCCAGCAGCCCGCGGGACAGGGTCTACTATGGCTACACCTTC
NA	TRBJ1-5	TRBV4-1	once	CASSQAFLGERKPQHF	TGCGCCAGCAGCCAAGCATTTTTGGGTGAAAGGAAGCCCCAGCATTTT
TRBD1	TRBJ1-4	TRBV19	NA	CASSRQGLGEKLFF	TGTGCCAGTAGTAGACAGGGATTAGGGGAAAAACTGTTTTTT
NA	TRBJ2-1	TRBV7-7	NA	CASSPSLQGEQFF	TGTGCTAGCAGCCCCTCACTCCAGGGTGAGCAGTTCTTC
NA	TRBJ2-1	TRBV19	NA	CASSMVESSYNEQFF	TGTGCCAGTAGTATGGTTGAGAGCTCCTACAATGAGCAGTTCTTC
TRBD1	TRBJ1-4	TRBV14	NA	CASSHRDRDEKLFF	TGTGCCAGCAGCCACCGGGACAGGGATGAAAAACTGTTTTTT
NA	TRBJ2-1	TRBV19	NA	CASSIVGGEQFF	TGTGCCAGTAGTATAGTTGGAGGTGAGCAGTTCTTC
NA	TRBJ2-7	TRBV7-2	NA	CASSPQLSGEQYF	TGTGCCAGCAGCCCCCAGCTATCGGGGGAGCAGTACTTC
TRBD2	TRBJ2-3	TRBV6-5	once	CASSSERGRDTQYF	TGTGCCAGCAGTTCCGAGCGGGGCCGGGATACGCAGTATTTT
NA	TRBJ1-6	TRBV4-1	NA	CASSQDGASPLHF	TGCGCCAGCAGCCAAGACGGGGCTTCACCCCTCCACTTT
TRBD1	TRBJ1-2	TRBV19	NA	CASSPDRKNYGYTF	TGTGCCAGCTCTCCGGACAGGAAAAACTATGGCTACACCTTC
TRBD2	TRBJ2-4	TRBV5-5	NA	CASSPLAGGNIQYF	TGTGCCAGCAGCCCACTAGCGGGAGGGAACATTCAGTACTTC
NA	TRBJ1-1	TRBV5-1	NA	CASSLVRDTEAFF	TGCGCCAGCAGCTTGGTTAGAGACACAGAAGCTTTCTTT
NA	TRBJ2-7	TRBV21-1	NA	CASSKRPEQYF	TGTGCCAGCAGCAAAAGACCCGAGCAGTACTTC
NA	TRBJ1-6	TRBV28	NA	CASRFGNSPLHF	TGTGCCAGCAGATTCGGTAATTCACCCCTCCACTTT
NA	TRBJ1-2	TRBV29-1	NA	CSVLDGYTF	TGCAGCGTTTTAGATGGCTACACCTTC
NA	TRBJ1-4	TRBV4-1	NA	CASSLATNEKLFF	TGCGCCAGCAGCCTCGCAACTAATGAAAAACTGTTTTTT
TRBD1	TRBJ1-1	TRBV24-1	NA	CATKGQENTEAFF	TGTGCCACAAAGGGACAGGAGAACACTGAAGCTTTCTTT
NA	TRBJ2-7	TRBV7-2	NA	CASSLDRAGHYEQYF	TGTGCCAGCAGCTTAGATCGAGCGGGACACTACGAGCAGTACTTC
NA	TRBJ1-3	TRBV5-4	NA	CASSFPGTKNTIYF	TGTGCCAGCAGCTTCCCCGGGACAAAAAACACCATATATTTT